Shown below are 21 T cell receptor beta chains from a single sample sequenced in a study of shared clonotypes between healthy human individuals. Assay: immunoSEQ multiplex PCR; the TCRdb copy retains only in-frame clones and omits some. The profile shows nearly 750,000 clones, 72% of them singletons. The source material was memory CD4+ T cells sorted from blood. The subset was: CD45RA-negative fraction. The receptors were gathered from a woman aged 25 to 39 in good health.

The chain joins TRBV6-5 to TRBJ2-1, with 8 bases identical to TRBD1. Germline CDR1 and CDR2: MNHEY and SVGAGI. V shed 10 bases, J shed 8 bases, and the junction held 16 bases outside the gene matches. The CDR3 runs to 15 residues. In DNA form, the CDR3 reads TGTGCCACCAGCGGGTACCAGGGGGCTGGTTATGAGCAGTTCTTC. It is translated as CATSGYQGAGYEQFF.

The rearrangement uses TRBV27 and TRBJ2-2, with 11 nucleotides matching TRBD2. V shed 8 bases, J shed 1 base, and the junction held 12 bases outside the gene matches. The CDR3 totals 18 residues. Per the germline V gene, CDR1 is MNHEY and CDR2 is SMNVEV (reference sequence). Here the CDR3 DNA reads TGTGCCAGCGGATCTAGCGGGAGGACCCTGAGGAACACCGGGGAGCTGTTTTTT. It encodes CASGSSGRTLRNTGELFF.

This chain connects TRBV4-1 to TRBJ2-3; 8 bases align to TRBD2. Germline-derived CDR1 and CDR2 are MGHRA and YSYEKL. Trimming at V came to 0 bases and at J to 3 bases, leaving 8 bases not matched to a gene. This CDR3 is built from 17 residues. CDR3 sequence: CASSQEVGAGVTDTQYF. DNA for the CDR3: TGCGCCAGCAGCCAAGAAGTGGGAGCGGGAGTGACAGATACGCAGTATTTT.

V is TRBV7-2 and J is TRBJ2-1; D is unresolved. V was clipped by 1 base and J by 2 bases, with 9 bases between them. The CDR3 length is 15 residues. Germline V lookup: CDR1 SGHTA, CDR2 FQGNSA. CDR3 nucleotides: TGTGCCAGCAGCTTAGAGGTCCGGACCTACAATGAGCAGTTCTTC. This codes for CASSLEVRTYNEQFF.

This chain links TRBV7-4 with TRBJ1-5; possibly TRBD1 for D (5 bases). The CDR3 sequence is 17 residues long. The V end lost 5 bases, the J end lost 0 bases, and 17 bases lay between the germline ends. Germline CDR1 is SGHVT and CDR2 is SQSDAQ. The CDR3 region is CASSPSKPDNSNQPQHF. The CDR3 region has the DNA TGTGCCAGCAGCCCGAGTAAGCCGGACAATAGCAATCAGCCCCAGCATTTT.

CDR3 DNA: TGTGCCAGCACCTACTCAGGGGGCCGAAATGAGCAGTTCTTC. Translating gives CASTYSGGRNEQFF. V and J are TRBV28 and TRBJ2-1, with 8 bases fitting TRBD1. Germline V gene lookup returns CDR1 MDHEN and CDR2 SYDVKM. The length of the CDR3 is 14 residues. J was trimmed by 7 bases and V by 7 bases; bases with no gene match: 9.

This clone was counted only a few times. DNA for the CDR3: TGTGCCAGCAGTTTGCAGACAGGGACCAATGAAAAACTGTTTTTT. This translates into CASSLQTGTNEKLFF. The rearrangement uses TRBV28 and TRBJ1-4; 7 nucleotides match TRBD1. The CDR3 consists of 15 residues. With 3 bases clipped from V and 5 bases from J, the junction kept 6 bases outside the gene matches. CDR1 and CDR2 (germline): MDHEN, SYDVKM.

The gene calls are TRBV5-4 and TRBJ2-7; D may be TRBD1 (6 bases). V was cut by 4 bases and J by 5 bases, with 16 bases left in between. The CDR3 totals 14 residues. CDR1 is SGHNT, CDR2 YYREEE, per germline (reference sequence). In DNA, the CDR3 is TGTGCCAGCAGCCCCCTACAGGGAACCAACGAGCAGTACTTC. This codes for CASSPLQGTNEQYF.

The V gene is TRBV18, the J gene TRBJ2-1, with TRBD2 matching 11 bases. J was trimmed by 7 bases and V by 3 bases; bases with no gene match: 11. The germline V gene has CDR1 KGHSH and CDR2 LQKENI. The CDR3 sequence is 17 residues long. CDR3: CASSPPLLAGGPNEQFF. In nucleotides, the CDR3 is TGTGCCAGCTCACCTCCACTTTTAGCGGGAGGGCCGAATGAGCAGTTCTTC.

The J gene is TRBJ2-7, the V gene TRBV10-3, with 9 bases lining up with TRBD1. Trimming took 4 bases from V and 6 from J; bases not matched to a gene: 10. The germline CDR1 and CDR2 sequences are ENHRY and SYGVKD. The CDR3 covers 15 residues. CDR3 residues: CAISGRDRASSEQYF. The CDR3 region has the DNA TGTGCCATCAGTGGGAGGGACAGGGCATCTTCCGAGCAGTACTTC.

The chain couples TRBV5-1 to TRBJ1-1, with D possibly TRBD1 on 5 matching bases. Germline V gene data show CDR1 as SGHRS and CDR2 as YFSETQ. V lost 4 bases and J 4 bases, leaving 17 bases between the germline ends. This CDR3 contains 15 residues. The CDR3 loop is CASSPAGGPSTEAFF. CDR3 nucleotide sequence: TGCGCCAGCAGCCCGGCTGGGGGTCCCTCCACTGAAGCTTTCTTT.

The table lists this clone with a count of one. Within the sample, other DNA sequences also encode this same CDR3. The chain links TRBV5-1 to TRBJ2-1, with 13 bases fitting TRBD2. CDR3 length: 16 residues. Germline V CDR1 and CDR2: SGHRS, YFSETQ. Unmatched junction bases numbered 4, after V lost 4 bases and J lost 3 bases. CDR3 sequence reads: CASSPGTSGNYNEQFF. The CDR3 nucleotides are TGCGCCAGCAGCCCGGGGACTAGCGGGAACTACAATGAGCAGTTCTTC.

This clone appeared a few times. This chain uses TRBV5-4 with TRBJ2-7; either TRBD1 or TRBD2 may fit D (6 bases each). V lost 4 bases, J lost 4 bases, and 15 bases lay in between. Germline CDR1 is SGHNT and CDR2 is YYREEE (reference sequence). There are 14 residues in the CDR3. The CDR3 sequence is CASSHTGAKYEQYF. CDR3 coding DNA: TGTGCCAGCAGCCACACGGGGGCCAAGTACGAGCAGTACTTC.

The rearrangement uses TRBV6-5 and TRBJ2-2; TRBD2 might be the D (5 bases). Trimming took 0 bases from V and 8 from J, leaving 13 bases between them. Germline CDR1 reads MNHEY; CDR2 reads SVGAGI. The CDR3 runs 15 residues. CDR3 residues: CASSYSRARRGELFF. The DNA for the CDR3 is TGTGCCAGCAGTTACTCGAGGGCGAGGAGGGGGGAGCTGTTTTTT.

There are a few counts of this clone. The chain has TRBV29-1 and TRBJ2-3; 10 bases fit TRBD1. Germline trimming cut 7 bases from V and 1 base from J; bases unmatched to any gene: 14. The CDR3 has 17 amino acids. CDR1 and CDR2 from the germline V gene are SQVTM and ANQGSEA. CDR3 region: CSGWDRGSWRGTDTQYF. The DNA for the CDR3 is TGCAGCGGGTGGGACAGGGGAAGTTGGAGGGGCACAGATACGCAGTATTTT.

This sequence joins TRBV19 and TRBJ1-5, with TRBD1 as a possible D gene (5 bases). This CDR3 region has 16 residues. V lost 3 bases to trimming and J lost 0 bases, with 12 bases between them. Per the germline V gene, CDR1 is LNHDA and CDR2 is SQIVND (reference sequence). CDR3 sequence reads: CASSMGRPNSNQPQHF. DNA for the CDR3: TGTGCCAGTAGTATGGGACGTCCCAATAGCAATCAGCCCCAGCATTTT.

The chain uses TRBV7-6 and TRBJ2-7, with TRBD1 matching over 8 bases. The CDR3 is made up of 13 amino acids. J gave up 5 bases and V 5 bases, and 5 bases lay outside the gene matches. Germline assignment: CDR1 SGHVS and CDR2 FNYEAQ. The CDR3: CASSKRQGNEQYF. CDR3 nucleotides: TGTGCCAGCAGCAAACGACAGGGGAACGAGCAGTACTTC.

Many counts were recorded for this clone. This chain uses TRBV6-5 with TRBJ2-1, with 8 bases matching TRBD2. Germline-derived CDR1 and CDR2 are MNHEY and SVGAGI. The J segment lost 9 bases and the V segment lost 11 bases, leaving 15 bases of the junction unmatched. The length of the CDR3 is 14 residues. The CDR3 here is CACGLAIDQSEQFF. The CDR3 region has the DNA TGTGCCTGCGGACTAGCCATAGATCAAAGTGAGCAGTTCTTC.

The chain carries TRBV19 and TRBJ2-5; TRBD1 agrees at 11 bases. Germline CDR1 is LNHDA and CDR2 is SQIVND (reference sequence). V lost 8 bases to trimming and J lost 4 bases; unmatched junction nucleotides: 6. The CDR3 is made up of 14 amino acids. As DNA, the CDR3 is TGTGCCAGTGGGCCGGGACAGGGGGTAGAGACCCAGTACTTC. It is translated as CASGPGQGVETQYF.

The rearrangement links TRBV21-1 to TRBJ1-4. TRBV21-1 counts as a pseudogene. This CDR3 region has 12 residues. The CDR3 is CAGTDDNEKLFF. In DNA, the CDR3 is TGTGCCGGCACAGACGATAATGAAAAACTGTTTTTT.

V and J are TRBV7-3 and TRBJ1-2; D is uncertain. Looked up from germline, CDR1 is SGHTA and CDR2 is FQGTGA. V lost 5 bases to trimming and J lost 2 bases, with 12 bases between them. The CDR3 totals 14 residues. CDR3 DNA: TGTGCCAGCAGCCTCGTCGGAGGGAACTATGGCTACACCTTC. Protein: CASSLVGGNYGYTF.